Below are 22 T cell receptor beta chains sequenced from a single sample in a study of OX40 agonist ivuxolimab in advanced cancers. Preparation of the library involved the immunoSEQ multiplex PCR assay. The table was pulled from immuneACCESS by TCRdb, which kept in-frame rearrangements only. Such tables lose some clones; where checked, under half of the loss comes from unresolved V genes, and the rest has no known cause. For this sample the table gives 35,000 or so clones, of which 84% were detected only once. The ten largest clones represent approximately 18% of the sample. Material: CD4+ or CD8+ T cells sorted from blood, obtained in a trial of the OX40 agonist ivuxolimab. Receptors originate from an adult with an advanced solid tumor such as melanoma, head and neck, liver or kidney cancer.

The V and J genes are TRBV5-1 and TRBJ2-1; 7 nucleotides line up with TRBD1. The CDR3 loop spans 15 amino acids. Germline lookup yields CDR1 SGHRS and CDR2 YFSETQ. Losses at the gene ends were 1 base for V and 6 bases for J; bases not matched to a gene: 7. CDR3 protein: CASSLIGGPSNEQFF. Here the CDR3 DNA reads TGCGCCAGCAGCTTGATAGGGGGCCCCTCCAATGAGCAGTTCTTC.

The J gene is TRBJ1-1, the V gene TRBV6-1; unclear D gene. CDR1 MNHNS and CDR2 SASEGT come from the germline V gene. V shed 2 bases and J shed 6 bases, with 10 bases lying between them. The CDR3 has 13 residues. CDR3 nucleotides: TGTGCCAGCAGTGAACCTTTTCTGGCTGAAGCTTTCTTT. The encoded protein is CASSEPFLAEAFF.

This chain connects TRBV5-1 to TRBJ2-7, with D possibly being TRBD1 (5 bases). Trimming stripped 1 base from V and 7 bases from J, with 6 bases between. Germline V CDR1 and CDR2: SGHRS, YFSETQ. The CDR3 totals 11 residues. CDR3: CASSLRGEQYF. The DNA for the CDR3 is TGCGCCAGCAGCTTGAGGGGAGAGCAGTACTTC.

Of note for this clone: Compared with germline, one end of the junction differs, possibly owing to a read error. This chain joins TRBV9 and TRBJ2-7; perhaps D is TRBD1 or TRBD2 (5 bases each). There are 13 residues in the CDR3. CDR1 is SGDLS, CDR2 YYNGEE, per germline. CDR3 DNA sequence: TGTGCCAGCGGCGTAGGGGACGCGGACACTCGCTACTTC. This encodes CASGVGDADTRYF.

The chain uses TRBV5-4 and TRBJ2-7; D is undetermined. CDR3 length: 12 amino acids. CDR1 SGHNT and CDR2 YYREEE come from the germline V gene (reference sequence). Deletions cut 2 bases from V and 3 bases from J, with 6 bases between. Written as DNA, the CDR3 is TGTGCCAGCAGCTTACAAAACTACGAGCAGTACTTC. Translating gives CASSLQNYEQYF.

J is TRBJ2-1 and V is TRBV19; D remains ambiguous. The V end lost 6 bases, the J end lost 0 bases, and 15 bases lay between the germline ends. The CDR3 length is 16 residues. Germline values: CDR1 LNHDA, CDR2 SQIVND (reference sequence). The CDR3 loop reads CASRPITQSSYNEQFF. CDR3 bases: TGTGCCAGTAGACCTATAACCCAGAGCTCCTACAATGAGCAGTTCTTC.

This chain connects TRBV11-3 to TRBJ2-7, with 9 bases that match TRBD2. The CDR3 covers 15 residues. CDR1 SGHNT and CDR2 YENEEA come from the germline V gene. V lost 3 bases to trimming and J lost 3 bases; unmatched junction nucleotides: 6. In nucleotides, the CDR3 is TGTGCCAGCAGCTTTATAGCGGGAGTCTACTACGAGCAGTACTTC. Its translation: CASSFIAGVYYEQYF.

The chain combines TRBV27 with TRBJ2-7, with TRBD1 matching 7 bases. J was trimmed by 5 bases and V by 2 bases; bases with no gene match: 12. This CDR3 contains 16 residues. Germline lookup yields CDR1 MNHEY and CDR2 SMNVEV (reference sequence). The CDR3 coding sequence is TGTGCCAGCAGTTTAAATCCCTGGACAGGTGGCCACGAGCAGTACTTC. This gives the protein CASSLNPWTGGHEQYF.

This clone was seen repeatedly, ten times or more. This rearrangement joins TRBV6-5 to TRBJ2-1; D ambiguous. Per the germline V gene, CDR1 is MNHEY and CDR2 is SVGAGI. The CDR3 covers 15 residues. Trimming cost V 2 bases and J 0 bases, with 8 bases left between them. As DNA, the CDR3 is TGTGCCAGCAGTTACACTCCAAGCTCCTACAATGAGCAGTTCTTC. This codes for CASSYTPSSYNEQFF.

The chain employs TRBV28 and TRBJ2-7; D tentatively fits TRBD1 or TRBD2 (5 bases each). The length of the CDR3 is 11 residues. Germline-derived CDR1 and CDR2 are MDHEN and SYDVKM. The germline V and J ends were trimmed by 5 bases and 4 bases, with 6 bases remaining between them. CDR3 nucleotide sequence: TGTGCCAGCAGTGAGGGGTACGAGCAGTACTTC. It codes for CASSEGYEQYF.

About this clone itself: In the same sample, other DNA sequences code for this CDR3. The chain couples TRBV6-5 to TRBJ2-1; TRBD2 might be the D (5 bases). Per the germline V gene, CDR1 is MNHEY and CDR2 is SVGAGI. This CDR3 is built from 11 residues. V gave up 10 bases and J gave up 7 bases, with 11 bases separating them. The CDR3 loop reads CATGLSNEQFF. The CDR3 DNA follows: TGTGCCACCGGACTTTCTAATGAGCAGTTCTTC.

The V gene is TRBV28, the J gene TRBJ2-5; TRBD1 or TRBD2 may be the D gene (6 bases each). The CDR3 is 16 residues long. V lost 7 bases and J lost 1, with 19 bases in between. Germline CDR1 and CDR2: MDHEN and SYDVKM. CDR3 loop: CASTSARGGSQETQYF. DNA of the CDR3: TGTGCCAGCACCTCGGCCAGGGGAGGATCCCAAGAGACCCAGTACTTC.

This chain links TRBV7-6 with TRBJ2-1; 7 positions match TRBD2. The CDR3 consists of 14 residues. The germline gives CDR1 SGHVS, CDR2 FNYEAQ. The V gene end was trimmed by 5 bases and the J gene end by 2 bases; junction bases not matched to a gene: 3. CDR3 nucleotide sequence: TGTGCCAGCAGCCCCAGCGGGACCTACAATGAGCAGTTCTTC. Residues: CASSPSGTYNEQFF.

The V gene is TRBV4-2, the J gene TRBJ2-3; 8 nucleotides align to TRBD2. With V trimmed by 0 bases and J by 0 bases, 5 bases remained unmatched. The CDR3 spans 17 residues. CDR1 is LGHNA, CDR2 YNFKEQ, per germline. The CDR3 loop is CASSQDWRGASTDTQYF. CDR3 bases: TGTGCCAGCAGCCAAGATTGGCGGGGGGCGAGCACAGATACGCAGTATTTT.

The chain couples TRBV27 to TRBJ2-1; no firm D call. The CDR3 consists of 12 residues. CDR1 and CDR2 from the germline V gene are MNHEY and SMNVEV (reference sequence). Trimming removed 3 bases at V and 10 bases at J, with 10 bases between. The CDR3 reads CASSFGYREQFF. The CDR3 coding sequence is TGTGCCAGCAGTTTTGGTTACCGGGAGCAGTTCTTC.

This chain joins TRBV18 and TRBJ1-1; 9 bases are a match to TRBD1. After removal of 3 bases from V and 4 bases from J, the junction contained 6 bases not matched to a gene. Germline lookup yields CDR1 KGHSH and CDR2 LQKENI. CDR3 length: 15 amino acids. The CDR3 reads CASSPWDRVPTEAFF. CDR3 coding DNA: TGTGCCAGCTCACCGTGGGACAGGGTGCCCACTGAAGCTTTCTTT.

The CDR3 protein is CASSSGQQLNEKLFF. Here the CDR3 DNA reads TGTGCCAGCAGCTCAGGACAGCAATTGAATGAAAAACTGTTTTTT. The chain couples TRBV11-2 to TRBJ1-4; perhaps TRBD1 as D (6 bases). There are 15 residues in the CDR3. Germline V gene data show CDR1 as SGHAT and CDR2 as FQNNGV. V was pared by 4 bases and J by 5 bases, with 14 bases between. The whole variable domain, filled in from reference TRBV11-2 and TRBJ1-4, reads EAGVAQSPRYKIIEKRQSVAFWCNPISGHATLYWYQQILGQGPKLLIQFQNNGVVDDSQLPKDRFSAERLKGVDSTLKIQPAKLEDSAVYLCASSSGQQLNEKLFFGSGTQLSVL.

The rearrangement uses TRBV27 and TRBJ2-7; no clear D. Trimming shortened V by 4 bases and J by 3 bases, and 4 bases separated the two germline ends. Germline CDR1 MNHEY, CDR2 SMNVEV (reference sequence). CDR3 length: 11 amino acids. The CDR3 sequence: CASSWGYEQYF. In DNA, the CDR3 is TGTGCCAGCAGTTGGGGCTACGAGCAGTACTTC.

The DNA for the CDR3 is TGCGCCAGCAGTGAAACTAGCCGCAGTGAGCAGTTCTTC. This encodes CASSETSRSEQFF. This chain joins TRBV10-1 and TRBJ2-1; maybe TRBD2 (6 bases). V gave up 3 bases and J gave up 9 bases, with 12 bases separating them. The germline V gene encodes CDR1 WNHNN and CDR2 SYGVQD (reference sequence). There are 13 residues in the CDR3.

V gene TRBV7-6 combines with J gene TRBJ2-1; 9 positions match TRBD1. With V trimmed by 1 base and J by 6 bases, 7 bases remained unmatched. This CDR3 is built from 16 residues. Per the germline V gene, CDR1 is SGHVS and CDR2 is FNYEAQ. CDR3 protein: CASSLDGTGYFNEQFF. CDR3 coding DNA: TGTGCCAGCAGCTTAGATGGGACAGGGTACTTCAATGAGCAGTTCTTC.

V usage is TRBV11-2 and J usage is TRBJ2-7; D is perhaps TRBD2 (6 bases). The CDR3 length is 15 residues. Germline V gene lookup returns CDR1 SGHAT and CDR2 FQNNGV. Trimming removed 3 bases at V and 0 bases at J, with 12 bases between. Here the CDR3 reads CASSFSAGSSYEQYF. CDR3 nucleotides: TGTGCCAGCAGCTTCTCCGCGGGAAGCTCCTACGAGCAGTACTTC.

For the CDR3, the DNA is TGTGCCAGCATCCAATCCGGGACAGGGAAAGAAGCTTTCTTT. Amino acid sequence: CASIQSGTGKEAFF. V and J are TRBV5-6 and TRBJ1-1; TRBD1 matches at 9 bases. Germline CDR1 SGHDT, CDR2 YYEEEE. This CDR3 is 14 amino acids long. Losses at the gene ends were 6 bases for V and 8 bases for J; bases not matched to a gene: 11. Variable domain in full (rest from reference TRBV5-6 and TRBJ1-1): DAGVTQSPTHLIKTRGQQVTLRCSPKSGHDTVSWYQQALGQGPQFIFQYYEEEERQRGNFPDRFSGHQFPNYSSELNVNALLLGDSALYLCASIQSGTGKEAFFGQGTRLTVV.